The text below deals with one T cell receptor (beta chain). The sample is drawn from a study of blood T cell repertoires in COVID-19. Overall study context: Some COVID-19 samples were acute and others convalescent; all came from the United States, Italy and Spain. PBMCs, B-cell-depleted T cells, or T cells provided the cDNA or gDNA that made up the material.

Source study methods: The assay estimated nucleated cells by amplifying reference gene primers. This table comes from immunoSEQ multiplex PCR, and its TCRdb copy is limited to in-frame clones, with some not included. The D gene and trimming were derived from the DNA, and the V and J assignments and clone size from that table. The sample has about 23,000 clones, roughly 83% seen once. The CDR3 extends over 12 amino acids. V gave up 1 base and J gave up 7 bases, with 10 bases separating them. Germline V lookup: CDR1 GTSNPN, CDR2 SVGIG (reference sequence). The TCR sequence derives from a man between 65 and 80 years old with acute or convalescent COVID-19. The chain joins TRBV30 to TRBJ1-2; D gene unclear. Sequencing input: peripheral blood. The CDR3 nucleotides are TGTGCCTGGAGTGCGAGTACTGGTGGCTACACCTTC. Translation: CAWSASTGGYTF.